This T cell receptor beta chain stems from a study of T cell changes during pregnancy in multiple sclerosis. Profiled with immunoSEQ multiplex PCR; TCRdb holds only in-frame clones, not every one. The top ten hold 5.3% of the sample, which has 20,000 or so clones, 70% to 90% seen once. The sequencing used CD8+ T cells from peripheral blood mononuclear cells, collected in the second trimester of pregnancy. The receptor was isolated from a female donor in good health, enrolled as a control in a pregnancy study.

CDR3 nucleotides: TGTGCCAGCAGTAGCCGGGGACAGGTCTACAATGAGCAGTTCTTC. It is translated as CASSSRGQVYNEQFF. The chain couples TRBV6-5 to TRBJ2-1; 8 bases fit TRBD1. With V trimmed by 5 bases and J by 3 bases, 6 bases remained unmatched. The germline V gene has CDR1 MNHEY and CDR2 SVGAGI. The CDR3 totals 15 residues.